This T cell receptor (beta chain) stems from a study of blood T cell repertoires in COVID-19. Overall study context: Sources were T cells, B-cell-depleted T cells, or PBMCs; the material itself was cDNA or gDNA.

This table comes from immunoSEQ multiplex PCR, and its TCRdb copy is limited to in-frame clones, with some not included. The data show about 180,000 clones, more than 75% seen once. Recruited during active infection, patients (from Seattle) were subsequently followed longitudinally. Material: peripheral blood. The sequence was obtained from a person in their 70s with COVID-19, enrolled during active disease.

The CDR3 nucleotides read TGTGCCAGCAGCCCCACAGGGGGCCGTTACAATGAGCAGTTCTTC. This translates into CASSPTGGRYNEQFF. The rearrangement uses TRBV7-3 and TRBJ2-1, with 9 bases identical to TRBD1. J was trimmed by 4 bases and V by 5 bases; bases with no gene match: 6. The CDR3 covers 15 residues. CDR1 and CDR2 from the germline V gene are SGHTA and FQGTGA.